This TCR beta chain was retrieved from a study of breast tumors, draining lymph nodes, adjacent tissues. On this clonotype itself: No antigen is known for it.

The study, taken as a whole, reports: Luminal-like breast cancer showed significantly higher tumor–nontumor repertoire similarity than basal-like. Compared with lymph nodes, tumors were less diverse; compared with nontumor tissue, more. Data fit most tumor T cells coming from lymph node, expanding in tumor.

The lymph nodes were axillary draining lymph nodes from breast cancer patients. TCRdb recomputed calls from the multiplex PCR reads with MiXCR, one row per CDR3 protein. The data show about 230,000 distinct CDR3 sequences, approximately 29% seen once. The J segment lost 4 bases and the V segment lost 3 bases, leaving 6 bases of the junction unmatched. The CDR3 is made up of 15 amino acids. The genes are TRBV12-3 or TRBV12-4 and TRBJ1-2, with 9 positions matching TRBD1. This sequence was found in a female donor with breast cancer. Some clones in this sample may be carry-over from other donors' samples. Sequencing was performed on axillary lymph node tissue. The CDR3 here is CASSFLTGGSYGYTF. The CDR3 bases are TGTGCCAGCAGTTTCCTTACAGGGGGCAGCTATGGCTACACCTTC.